These 32 T cell receptor beta chains came from one sample sequenced in a study of early T cells in non-severe SARS-CoV-2 infection. MiXCR was run by TCRdb on the 5' RACE reads, yielding one entry per CDR3 protein. The table includes about 64,000 distinct CDR3 sequences, around 12% detected once. Here the sequenced sample was whole blood, taken at baseline. The receptors were gathered from an adult who was a healthcare worker with PCR-confirmed SARS-CoV-2 infection or an uninfected control (not recorded which).

This clonotype was seen a few times. The CDR3 DNA reads TGTGCCACCAGCGGGGGGAGTAGAGGGCCGGTTAGGAATGAGCAGTTCTTC. Amino acid sequence: CATSGGSRGPVRNEQFF. V is TRBV24-1 and J is TRBJ2-1, with 7 bases identical to TRBD2. The CDR3 is 17 amino acids. Trimming at V came to 7 bases and at J to 7 bases, leaving 18 bases not matched to a gene. CDR1 and CDR2 (germline): KGHDR, SFDVKD.

The V and J genes are TRBV20-1 and TRBJ1-2; D gene ambiguous. This CDR3 contains 12 residues. Germline values: CDR1 DFQATT, CDR2 SNEGSKA (reference sequence). The V end was cut by 5 bases, the J end by 3 bases, with 10 bases between. CDR3 sequence reads: CSAPGRYYGYTF. CDR3 sequence (DNA): TGCAGTGCTCCTGGACGGTACTATGGCTACACCTTC.

This clonotype was counted between two and nine times. In DNA, the CDR3 is TGTGCCAGCAGCCCCGGAGGTACAGGGGATATCTACGAGCAGTACTTC. Its translation: CASSPGGTGDIYEQYF. The chain employs TRBV4-2 and TRBJ2-7, with 7 bases aligning to TRBD1. CDR1 is LGHNA, CDR2 YNFKEQ, per germline. V lost 4 bases and J lost 3; bases outside the gene matches: 12. The CDR3 runs 16 residues.

V gene TRBV7-2 combines with J gene TRBJ2-7; D is unresolved. The CDR3 contains 15 residues. Trimming removed 1 base at V and 2 bases at J, with 12 bases between. Germline V gene lookup returns CDR1 SGHTA and CDR2 FQGNSA. The CDR3 loop is CASSLDRLRTYEQYF. CDR3 nucleotide sequence: TGTGCCAGCAGCTTAGACCGGCTCCGAACCTACGAGCAGTACTTC.

The rearrangement links TRBV6-5 to TRBJ2-7; 9 bases agree with TRBD1. Germline V gene lookup returns CDR1 MNHEY and CDR2 SVGAGI. J was trimmed by 3 bases and V by 4 bases; bases with no gene match: 7. The CDR3 is 15 amino acids. The DNA for the CDR3 is TGTGCCAGCAGTTCCCCGGGACAGGGCCTCTACGAGCAGTACTTC. Amino acid sequence: CASSSPGQGLYEQYF.

This chain joins TRBV20-1 and TRBJ2-7; TRBD1 might be the D (5 bases). Trimming stripped 1 base from V and 0 bases from J, with 13 bases between. Germline V CDR1 and CDR2: DFQATT, SNEGSKA (reference sequence). CDR3 length equals 15 residues. The CDR3 loop reads CSARGVGLSSYEQYF. The CDR3 nucleotides read TGCAGTGCTAGAGGGGTGGGGCTCAGCTCCTACGAGCAGTACTTC.

This chain connects TRBV6-2 or TRBV6-3 to TRBJ2-1; unclear D gene. Per germline, CDR1 MNHEY and CDR2 SVGEGT. This CDR3 comprises 14 residues. Trimming left V 0 bases short and J 8 bases short, with 11 bases between. CDR3 in DNA: TGTGCCAGCAGTTACTCGAACCCTTTCGATGAGCAGTTCTTC. It encodes CASSYSNPFDEQFF.

There are many counts of this clonotype. The chain recombines TRBV6-1 with TRBJ2-3; D is tentatively TRBD1 or TRBD2 (5 bases each). Per germline, CDR1 MNHNS and CDR2 SASEGT. The length of the CDR3 is 17 residues. V gave up 2 bases and J gave up 6 bases, with 21 bases separating them. The CDR3 DNA sequence: TGTGCCAGCAGTGAAATGAGGGGATCCCTCCCCAGGGATACGCAGTATTTT. Its translation is CASSEMRGSLPRDTQYF.

This clonotype was seen more than once but under ten times. This chain connects TRBV18 to TRBJ1-1, with D maybe TRBD1 (5 bases). There are 17 residues in the CDR3. The germline V and J ends were trimmed by 2 bases and 6 bases, with 22 bases remaining between them. Looked up from germline, CDR1 is KGHSH and CDR2 is LQKENI. The CDR3 sequence: CASSPSWGVRTGAEAFF. CDR3 bases: TGTGCCAGCTCACCAAGCTGGGGTGTCCGAACGGGGGCTGAAGCTTTCTTT.

This clonotype was counted only a few times. The chain carries TRBV13 and TRBJ2-1; D is ambiguous. CDR1 PRHDT and CDR2 FYEKMQ come from the germline V gene (reference sequence). V lost 5 bases and J lost 12, with 23 bases in between. The CDR3 covers 15 residues. CDR3 in DNA: TGTGCCAGCAGCCAAACCGGGCCGGGCGCCACGGGGCAGTTCTTC. Its protein is CASSQTGPGATGQFF.

The gene calls are TRBV12-5 and TRBJ1-1; TRBD1 is a possible D gene (5 bases). The V gene's germline CDR1 is LGHNT and CDR2 FRNRAP. Trimming left V 6 bases short and J 3 bases short, with 11 bases between. This CDR3 comprises 13 residues. CDR3: CASGGRGDTEAFF. The CDR3 region has the DNA TGTGCTAGTGGCGGTAGAGGGGACACTGAAGCTTTCTTT.

The gene calls are TRBV18 and TRBJ2-3; 7 positions agree with TRBD2. V gave up 3 bases and J gave up 0 bases; unmatched junction bases: 3. CDR3 length: 15 amino acids. Germline CDR1 is KGHSH and CDR2 is LQKENI. CDR3 sequence (DNA): TGTGCCAGCTCACCCACAGCGGGAAGCACAGATACGCAGTATTTT. Encoded protein: CASSPTAGSTDTQYF.

The chain has TRBV7-6 and TRBJ2-7; a possible D gene is TRBD1 (6 bases). Germline CDR1 reads SGHVS; CDR2 reads FNYEAQ. Trimming left V 1 base short and J 0 bases short, with 7 bases between. The CDR3 has 14 amino acids. The CDR3 sequence: CASSLVDSSYEQYF. The CDR3 DNA sequence: TGTGCCAGCAGCTTAGTGGACAGCTCCTACGAGCAGTACTTC. The whole variable domain, remainder taken from reference TRBV7-6 and TRBJ2-7, is GAGVSQSPRYKVTKRGQDVALRCDPISGHVSLYWYRQALGQGPEFLTYFNYEAQQDKSGLPNDRFSAERPEGSISTLTIQRTEQRDSAMYRCASSLVDSSYEQYFGPGTRLTVT.

The rearrangement joins TRBV28 to TRBJ2-1, with D tentatively TRBD1 or TRBD2 (5 bases each). V was trimmed by 3 bases and J by 9 bases, leaving 12 bases between them. CDR1 is MDHEN, CDR2 SYDVKM, per germline. The CDR3 sequence is 13 residues long. CDR3 amino acids: CASSLTGPGEQFF. The CDR3, as DNA: TGTGCCAGCAGTTTGACGGGGCCGGGTGAGCAGTTCTTC.

CDR3 in DNA: TGTGCCAGCAGCTTAGGCCCCTCGTGGTACTACAATGAGCAGTTCTTC. This encodes CASSLGPSWYYNEQFF. The V gene is TRBV7-2, the J gene TRBJ2-1; D is undetermined. The CDR3 has 16 amino acids. The V and J ends lost 1 base and 3 bases respectively, with 13 bases between them. Germline values: CDR1 SGHTA, CDR2 FQGNSA. The full variable domain, its missing parts supplied by reference TRBV7-2 and TRBJ2-1, is GAGVSQSPSNKVTEKGKDVELRCDPISGHTALYWYRQSLGQGLEFLIYFQGNSAPDKSGLPSDRFSAERTGGSVSTLTIQRTQQEDSAVYLCASSLGPSWYYNEQFFGPGTRLTVL.

The chain recombines TRBV6-6 with TRBJ2-2; the match to TRBD2 covers 10 bases. With 6 bases clipped from V and 5 bases from J, the junction kept 6 bases outside the gene matches. The length of the CDR3 is 15 residues. The germline V gene has CDR1 MNHNY and CDR2 SVGAGI (reference sequence). CDR3: CASRDLAGVTGELFF. The CDR3 nucleotides read TGTGCCAGCAGGGATCTAGCGGGGGTAACCGGGGAGCTGTTTTTT.

By proportion, this clonotype is medium-sized. This sequence joins TRBV12-3 or TRBV12-4 and TRBJ1-2; D unresolved. Trimming shortened V by 7 bases and J by 0 bases, and 3 bases separated the two germline ends. The CDR3 is 11 amino acids. The CDR3 is CASNSNYGYTF. Written as DNA, the CDR3 is TGTGCCAGCAATTCTAACTATGGCTACACCTTC.

The J gene is TRBJ2-3, the V gene TRBV7-2, with no clear D. V was shortened by 5 bases and J by 6 bases, with 12 bases between the two germline ends. Germline V gives CDR1 SGHTA, CDR2 FQGNSA. The CDR3 totals 13 residues. The CDR3 DNA follows: TGTGCCAGCAGCGCGCCTCAAACGGATACGCAGTATTTT. It codes for CASSAPQTDTQYF. Full variable domain (rest looked up from reference TRBV7-2 and TRBJ2-3): GAGVSQSPSNKVTEKGKDVELRCDPISGHTALYWYRQSLGQGLEFLIYFQGNSAPDKSGLPSDRFSAERTGGSVSTLTIQRTQQEDSAVYLCASSAPQTDTQYFGPGTRLTVL.

The chain uses TRBV6-1 and TRBJ2-7; D unresolved. Trimming took off 0 bases at V and 7 bases at J, with 13 bases between the two ends. The V gene's germline CDR1 is MNHNS and CDR2 SASEGT. The CDR3 runs to 14 residues. The CDR3 DNA reads as TGTGCCAGCAGTGAAGCTCTCCACCTGGGGGAGCAGTACTTC. Its translation: CASSEALHLGEQYF.

This clonotype was detected only a few times. The J gene is TRBJ2-1, the V gene TRBV19; D unclear. Deletions cut 5 bases from V and 0 bases from J, with 5 bases between. The CDR3 has 13 residues. Per germline, CDR1 LNHDA and CDR2 SQIVND (reference sequence). The CDR3 nucleotides are TGTGCCAGTAGTTACGGCTCCTACAATGAGCAGTTCTTC. This encodes CASSYGSYNEQFF.

This chain joins TRBV5-1 and TRBJ2-7; the D is unclear. V lost 5 bases to trimming and J lost 3 bases, with 12 bases between them. This CDR3 has 13 amino acids. Germline values: CDR1 SGHRS, CDR2 YFSETQ. The CDR3 nucleotides are TGCGCCAGCAGGATGGACCGATACTACGAGCAGTACTTC. Protein: CASRMDRYYEQYF.

Only a few counts were recorded for this clonotype. The rearrangement uses TRBV3-1 and TRBJ2-3, with D perhaps matching TRBD2 (7 bases). The CDR3 consists of 15 residues. From germline, CDR1 is LGHDT and CDR2 YNNKEL (reference sequence). Trimming shortened V by 3 bases and J by 5 bases, and 15 bases separated the two germline ends. The CDR3 sequence is CASSHFRGAKDTQYF. CDR3 bases: TGTGCCAGCAGCCACTTCCGGGGGGCAAAAGATACGCAGTATTTT.

This chain links TRBV28 with TRBJ2-3; D unresolved. V was pared by 4 bases and J by 2 bases, with 16 bases between. From germline, CDR1 is MDHEN and CDR2 SYDVKM. The CDR3 sequence is 16 residues long. CDR3 bases: TGTGCCAGCAGTTCCGATTTAGAGGACCACACAGATACGCAGTATTTT. This translates into CASSSDLEDHTDTQYF.

This chain joins TRBV12-5 and TRBJ2-3; 13 nucleotides agree with TRBD2. V gave up 1 base and J gave up 0 bases; unmatched junction bases: 7. Germline CDR1 reads LGHNT; CDR2 reads FRNRAP. The CDR3 contains 19 residues. The CDR3 DNA is TGTGCTAGTGGTTTGGGAATACTAGCGGGGGGGCAGAGCACAGATACGCAGTATTTT. It encodes CASGLGILAGGQSTDTQYF.

The sample holds many counts of this clonotype. The chain recombines TRBV7-9 with TRBJ2-3; TRBD2 aligns across 10 bases. This CDR3 has 15 amino acids. CDR1 is SEHNR, CDR2 FQNEAQ, per germline (reference sequence). V trimming: 0 bases; J trimming: 6 bases; junction bases outside the gene matches: 3. The CDR3 is CASSLAGTSADTQYF. CDR3 nucleotides: TGTGCCAGCAGCTTAGCAGGGACTAGCGCCGATACGCAGTATTTT.

This clonotype was observed at least ten times. The rearrangement joins TRBV7-9 to TRBJ2-7; 8 nucleotides line up with TRBD1. In germline, CDR1 is SEHNR, CDR2 FQNEAQ (reference sequence). The trim removed 5 bases at V and 3 bases at J, leaving 12 bases unmatched. The CDR3 covers 16 residues. The CDR3 region is CASSPWTGMFLYEQYF. The CDR3 nucleotides read TGTGCCAGCAGCCCTTGGACAGGGATGTTCCTCTACGAGCAGTACTTC.

In this sample, this clonotype turned up a few times. The rearrangement links TRBV9 to TRBJ2-1, with 7 bases aligning to TRBD2. The CDR3 sequence is 11 residues long. Trimming took 5 bases from V and 7 from J; bases not matched to a gene: 0. Germline V gene data show CDR1 as SGDLS and CDR2 as YYNGEE. In DNA, the CDR3 is TGTGCCAGCAGGGGAGGGAATGAGCAGTTCTTC. This gives the protein CASRGGNEQFF.

This chain uses TRBV6-2 or TRBV6-3 with TRBJ2-3, with 8 bases fitting TRBD2. CDR3 size: 16 residues. The germline V gene has CDR1 MNHEY and CDR2 SVGEGT. After removal of 0 bases from V and 4 bases from J, the junction contained 6 bases not matched to a gene. CDR3 nucleotides: TGTGCCAGCAGTTACTCGAGGGGACTAGTTGCAGATACGCAGTATTTT. It encodes CASSYSRGLVADTQYF.

As for this clonotype: One end of the junction varies from germline; a read error may be responsible. The gene calls are TRBV12-3 or TRBV12-4 and TRBJ2-7; no definite D call. The CDR3 has 13 amino acids. The CDR3 bases are TGTGCCAGCAGTATAGCTCCCTCCTACGAGCAGTACTTC. It codes for CASSIAPSYEQYF.

The chain joins TRBV2 to TRBJ2-7, with D hard to call. Germline V gene sequence: CDR1 SNHLY, CDR2 FYNNEI. The CDR3 length is 15 residues. V gave up 1 base and J gave up 4 bases, with 14 bases separating them. The DNA for the CDR3 is TGTGCCAGCAGTGAAGGCGGTAGTACCAAGTACGAGCAGTACTTC. It yields the protein CASSEGGSTKYEQYF.

V gene TRBV20-1 combines with J gene TRBJ2-3; 7 nucleotides match TRBD2. The germline gives CDR1 DFQATT, CDR2 SNEGSKA (reference sequence). J was trimmed by 1 base and V by 3 bases; bases with no gene match: 7. This CDR3 is built from 15 residues. CDR3 sequence: CSASLGGGGTDTQYF. The CDR3 coding sequence is TGCAGTGCTAGCCTCGGCGGGGGTGGCACAGATACGCAGTATTTT.

The table lists this clonotype with many counts. This chain connects TRBV27 to TRBJ2-7; weak D call: TRBD2 (5 bases). The length of the CDR3 is 13 residues. V was shortened by 2 bases and J by 3 bases, with 8 bases between the two germline ends. Germline V gene sequence: CDR1 MNHEY, CDR2 SMNVEV (reference sequence). The CDR3 loop reads CASSLTAGYEQYF. The CDR3 coding sequence is TGTGCCAGCAGTTTAACGGCGGGCTACGAGCAGTACTTC.